This T cell receptor (beta chain) derives from a study of blood T cell repertoires in COVID-19. The overall study: PBMCs, B-cell-depleted T cells, or T cells provided the cDNA or gDNA that made up the material.

By sample fraction, this clone is medium-sized. Trimming took 2 bases from V and 2 from J, leaving 10 bases between them. CDR3 length: 15 residues. Germline lookup yields CDR1 SGHTA and CDR2 FQGTGA. Original methodology: The assay estimated nucleated cells by amplifying reference gene primers. The method was immunoSEQ multiplex PCR; TCRdb's version includes in-frame clones alone and lacks a portion of them. V and J calls and clone size follow that table, whereas D and trimming were derived from the DNA. The table includes about 60,000 clones, about nine tenths detected once. This chain connects TRBV7-3 to TRBJ1-3; weak D call: TRBD1 (6 bases). This TCR was recovered from a human donor with acute or convalescent COVID-19. The donor label of this sample is uncertain. Sample: peripheral blood. For the CDR3, the DNA is TGTGCCAGCAGCTTAGTGCGGGGGCCTGGAAACACCATATATTTT. Its translation: CASSLVRGPGNTIYF.